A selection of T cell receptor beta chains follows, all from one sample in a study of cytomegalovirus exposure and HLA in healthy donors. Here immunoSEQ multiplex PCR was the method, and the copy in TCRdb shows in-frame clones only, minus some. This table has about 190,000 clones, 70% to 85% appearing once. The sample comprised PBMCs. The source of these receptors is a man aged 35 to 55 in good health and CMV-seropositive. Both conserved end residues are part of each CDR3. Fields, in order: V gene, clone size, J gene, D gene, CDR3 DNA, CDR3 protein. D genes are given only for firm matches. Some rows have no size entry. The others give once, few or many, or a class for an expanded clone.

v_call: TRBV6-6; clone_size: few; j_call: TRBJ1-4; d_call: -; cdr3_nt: TGTGCCAGCAGTTCGACAGAGGAAAAACTGTTTTTT; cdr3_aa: CASSSTEEKLFF
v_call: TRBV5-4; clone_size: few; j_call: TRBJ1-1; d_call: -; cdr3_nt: TGTGCCAGCAGCTGGGGGGTTAAGGACACTGAAGCTTTCTTT; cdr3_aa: CASSWGVKDTEAFF
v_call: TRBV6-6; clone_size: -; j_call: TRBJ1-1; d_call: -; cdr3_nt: TGTGCCAGCAGTGCGGACAGCCGGGGGAACACTGAAGCTTTCTTT; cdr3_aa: CASSADSRGNTEAFF
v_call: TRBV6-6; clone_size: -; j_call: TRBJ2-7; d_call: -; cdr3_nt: TGTGCCAGCAGTTACTCGATCGCCAGCTCCTACGAGCAGTACTTC; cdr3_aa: CASSYSIASSYEQYF
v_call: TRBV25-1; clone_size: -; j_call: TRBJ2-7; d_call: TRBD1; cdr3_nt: TGTGCCAGCAGTGCTACCCGGACAGGGGGGGCCTACGAGCAGTACTTC; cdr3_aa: CASSATRTGGAYEQYF
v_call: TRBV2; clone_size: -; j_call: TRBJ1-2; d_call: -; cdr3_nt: TGTGCCAGCAGTGGAGATGGGGACTGGACCTATGGCTACACCTTC; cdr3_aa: CASSGDGDWTYGYTF
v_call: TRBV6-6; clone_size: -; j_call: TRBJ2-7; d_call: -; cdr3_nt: TGTGCCAGCAAAAACAGGACATCGTACGAGCAGTACTTC; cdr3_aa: CASKNRTSYEQYF
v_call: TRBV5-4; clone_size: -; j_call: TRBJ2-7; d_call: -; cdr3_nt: TGTGCCAGCAGCTTGGCCGGACGGCGGAGGTCGTACGAGCAGTACTTC; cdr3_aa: CASSLAGRRRSYEQYF
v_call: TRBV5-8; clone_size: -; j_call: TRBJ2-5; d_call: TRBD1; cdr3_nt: TGTGCCAGCAGCTTCGGGACAGGGGGCGCTGGAGAGACCCAGTACTTC; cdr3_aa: CASSFGTGGAGETQYF
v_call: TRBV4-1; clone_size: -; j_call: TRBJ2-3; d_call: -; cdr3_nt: TGCGCCAGCAGCCATAGCGGCCAAAGCACAGATACGCAGTATTTT; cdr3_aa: CASSHSGQSTDTQYF
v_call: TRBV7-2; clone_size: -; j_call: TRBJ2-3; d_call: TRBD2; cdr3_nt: TGTGCCAGCAGCTTAGGATCCGGGACTAACACAGATACGCAGTATTTT; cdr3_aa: CASSLGSGTNTDTQYF
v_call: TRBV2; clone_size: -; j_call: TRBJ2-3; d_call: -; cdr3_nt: TGTGCCAGCAGTGACGGGGGGCCGACTACGCAGTATTTT; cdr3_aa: CASSDGGPTTQYF
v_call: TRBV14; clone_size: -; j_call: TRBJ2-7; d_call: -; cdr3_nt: TGTGCCAGCAGCCAAGGGACAATTGCCTACGAGCAGTACTTC; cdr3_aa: CASSQGTIAYEQYF
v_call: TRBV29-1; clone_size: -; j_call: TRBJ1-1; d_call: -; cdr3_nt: TGCAGCATCAGGGTAGAGAACACTGAAGCTTTCTTT; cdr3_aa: CSIRVENTEAFF
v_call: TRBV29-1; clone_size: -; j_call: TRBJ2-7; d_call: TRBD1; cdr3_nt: TGCAGCGTTGAGGGACAGGAGAGCTCCTACGAGCAGTACTTC; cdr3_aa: CSVEGQESSYEQYF
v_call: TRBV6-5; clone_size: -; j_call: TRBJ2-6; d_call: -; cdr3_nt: TGTGCCAGCAGCTCGGTTGGCTCTGGGGCCAACGTCCTGACTTTC; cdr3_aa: CASSSVGSGANVLTF
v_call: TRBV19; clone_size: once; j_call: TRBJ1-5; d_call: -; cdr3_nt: TGTGCCAGTACCCCCAGGGTCAATCAGCCCCAGCATTTT; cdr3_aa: CASTPRVNQPQHF
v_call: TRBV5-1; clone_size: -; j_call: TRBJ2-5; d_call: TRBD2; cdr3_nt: TGCGCCAGCAGCTTGGGGCGGGGGGCCGTAGAGACCCAGTACTTC; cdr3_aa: CASSLGRGAVETQYF
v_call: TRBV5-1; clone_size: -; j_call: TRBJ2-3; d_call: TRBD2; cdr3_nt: TGCGCCAGCAACTTCCGCGGGAGGGCCACAGATACGCAGTATTTT; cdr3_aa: CASNFRGRATDTQYF
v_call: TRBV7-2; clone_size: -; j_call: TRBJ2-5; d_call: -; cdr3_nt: TGTGCCAGCAGCTGGCCGGGATTCCAAGAGACCCAGTACTTC; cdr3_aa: CASSWPGFQETQYF
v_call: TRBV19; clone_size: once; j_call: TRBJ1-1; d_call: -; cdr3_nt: TGTGCCAGTAGCCTCGGGAGGTATGGAGCTTTCTTT; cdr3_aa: CASSLGRYGAFF
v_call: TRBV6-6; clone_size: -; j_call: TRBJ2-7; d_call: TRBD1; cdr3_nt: TGTGCCAGCATGTTAGGACAGGGAGTGCAGTACTTC; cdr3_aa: CASMLGQGVQYF
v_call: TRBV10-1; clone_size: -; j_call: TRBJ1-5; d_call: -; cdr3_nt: TGCGCCTCCTTGCTGGGGAGGGATATTCAGCCCCAGCATTTT; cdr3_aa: CASLLGRDIQPQHF
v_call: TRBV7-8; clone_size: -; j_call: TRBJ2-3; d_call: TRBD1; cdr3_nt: TGTGCCAGCAGCCCTAAGTTCACAGGGACAGATACGCAGTACTTT; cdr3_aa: CASSPKFTGTDTQYF
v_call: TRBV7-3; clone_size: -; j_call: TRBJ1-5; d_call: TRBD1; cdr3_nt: TGTGCCAGCAGCTTAATTCCGGCAGGGGGTAGCAATCAGCCCCAGCATTTT; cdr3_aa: CASSLIPAGGSNQPQHF
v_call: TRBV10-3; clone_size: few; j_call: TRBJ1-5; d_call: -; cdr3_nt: TGTGCCATCAGTGAACAGGGCAGCAATCAGCCCCAGCATTTT; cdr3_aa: CAISEQGSNQPQHF
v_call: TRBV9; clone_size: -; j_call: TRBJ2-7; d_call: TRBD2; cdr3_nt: TGTGCCAGCAGCCTCGGGGGGTCGGGCGAGCAGTACTTC; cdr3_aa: CASSLGGSGEQYF
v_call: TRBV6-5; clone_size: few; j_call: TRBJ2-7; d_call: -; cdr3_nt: TGTGCCAGCAGTCCGTTCAGGCACGAGCAGTACTTC; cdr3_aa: CASSPFRHEQYF
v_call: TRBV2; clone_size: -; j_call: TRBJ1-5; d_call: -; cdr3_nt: TGTGCCAGCACCCCCAGGGCCTATCAGCCCCAGCATTTT; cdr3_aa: CASTPRAYQPQHF
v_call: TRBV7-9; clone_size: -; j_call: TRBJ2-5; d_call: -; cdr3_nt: TGTGCCAGCAGGACGGGGGGCGGACAAGAGACCCAGTACTTC; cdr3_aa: CASRTGGGQETQYF
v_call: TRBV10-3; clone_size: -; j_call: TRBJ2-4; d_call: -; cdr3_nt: TGTGCCATCAGTGAGTCGAATGAGGTCCCCAAAAACATTCAGTACTTC; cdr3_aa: CAISESNEVPKNIQYF
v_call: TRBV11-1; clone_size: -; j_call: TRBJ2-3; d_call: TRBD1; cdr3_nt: TGTGCCAGCAGCGGTGGGAGGACAGGGGTTCAGTATTTT; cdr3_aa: CASSGGRTGVQYF
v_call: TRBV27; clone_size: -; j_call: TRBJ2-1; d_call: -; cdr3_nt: TGTGCCAGCAGTTTCTGCAGGGGCGTTGAGCAGTTCTTC; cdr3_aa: CASSFCRGVEQFF
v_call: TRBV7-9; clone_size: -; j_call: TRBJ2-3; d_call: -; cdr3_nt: TGTGCCAGCAGCTTAGGCCCGGGTGGAGCAGATACGCAGTATTTT; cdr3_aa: CASSLGPGGADTQYF
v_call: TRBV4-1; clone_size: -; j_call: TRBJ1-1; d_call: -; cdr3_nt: TGCGCCAGCAGCCTTCAGGGCCTGGGGACTGAAGCTTTCTTT; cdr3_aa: CASSLQGLGTEAFF
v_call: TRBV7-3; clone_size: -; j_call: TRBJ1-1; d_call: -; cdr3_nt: TGTGCCAGCAGTACCCGGGAGGGTACTGAAGCTTTCTTT; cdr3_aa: CASSTREGTEAFF
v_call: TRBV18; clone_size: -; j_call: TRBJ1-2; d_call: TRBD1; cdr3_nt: TGTGCCAGCTCACCCCCAACAGGGGTTGGCTACACCTTC; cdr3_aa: CASSPPTGVGYTF
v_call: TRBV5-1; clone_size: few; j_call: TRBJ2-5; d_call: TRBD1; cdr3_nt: TGCGCCAGCAGCTTGGGGGACAGGGAGCAAGAGACCCAGTACTTC; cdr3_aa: CASSLGDREQETQYF
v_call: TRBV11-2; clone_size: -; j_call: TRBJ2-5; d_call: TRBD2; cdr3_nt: TGTAGTTGCGGGAGTGGGGAGACCCAGTACTTC; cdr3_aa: CSCGSGETQYF
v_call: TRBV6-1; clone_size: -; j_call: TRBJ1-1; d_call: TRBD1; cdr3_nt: TGTGCCAGCAGTGCGACAGGGCAGAACACTGAAGCTTTCTTT; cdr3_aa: CASSATGQNTEAFF
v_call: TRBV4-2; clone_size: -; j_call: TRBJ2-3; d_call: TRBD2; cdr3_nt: TGTGCCAGCAGGTCTAGACTAGCGGAGACCACAGATACGCAGTATTTT; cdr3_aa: CASRSRLAETTDTQYF
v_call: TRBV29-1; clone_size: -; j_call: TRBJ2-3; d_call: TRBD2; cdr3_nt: TGCAGCGTTGGGCTAGCGGGAGCAGATACGCAGTATTTT; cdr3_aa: CSVGLAGADTQYF
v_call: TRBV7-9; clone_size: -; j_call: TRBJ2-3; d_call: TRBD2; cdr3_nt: TGTGCCAGCAGCTTACCCTTCCGACTAGCGAAAGCCACAGATACGCAGTATTTT; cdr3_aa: CASSLPFRLAKATDTQYF
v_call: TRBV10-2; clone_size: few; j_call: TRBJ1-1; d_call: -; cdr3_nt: TGCGCCACCACCCAAACCACAGGGCAGAACACTGAAGCTTTCTTT; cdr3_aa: CATTQTTGQNTEAFF
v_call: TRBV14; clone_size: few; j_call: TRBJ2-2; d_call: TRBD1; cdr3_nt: TGTGCCAGCAGCTTCGACAGGGCCACCGGGGAGCTGTTTTTT; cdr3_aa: CASSFDRATGELFF
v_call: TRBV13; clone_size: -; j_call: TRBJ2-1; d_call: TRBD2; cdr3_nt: TGTGCCAGCAGCCAAAGCGGGAGGACCTACAATGAGCAGTTCTTC; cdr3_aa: CASSQSGRTYNEQFF
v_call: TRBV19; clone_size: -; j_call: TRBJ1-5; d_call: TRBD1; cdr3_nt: TGTGCCAGTAGCCCGACAGGGGGCAGGGATCAGCCCCAGCATTTT; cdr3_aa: CASSPTGGRDQPQHF
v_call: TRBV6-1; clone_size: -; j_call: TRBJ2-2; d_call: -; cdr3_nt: TGTGCCAGCAGTGACGGCGGGACGAACACCGGGGAGCTGTTTTTT; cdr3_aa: CASSDGGTNTGELFF
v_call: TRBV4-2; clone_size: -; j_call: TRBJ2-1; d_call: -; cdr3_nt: TGTGCCAGCAGCCAACCGGGAGTCGCCTACAATGAGCAGTTCTTC; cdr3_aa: CASSQPGVAYNEQFF
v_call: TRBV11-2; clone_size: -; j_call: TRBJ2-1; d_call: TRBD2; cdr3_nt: TGTGCCAGCAGCTTCAGTAGCGGGGGGAGCCCTTACAATGAGCAGTTCTTC; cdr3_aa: CASSFSSGGSPYNEQFF
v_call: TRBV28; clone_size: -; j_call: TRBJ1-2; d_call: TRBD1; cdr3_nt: TGTGCCAGCAGTATACCACCGGGACAGGGACACTATGGCTACACCTTC; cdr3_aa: CASSIPPGQGHYGYTF
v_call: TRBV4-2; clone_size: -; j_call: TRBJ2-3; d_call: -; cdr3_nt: TGTGCCAGCAGCCGTCAGACTTCCCAGGGTAGGGGAAGCACAGATACGCAGTATTTT; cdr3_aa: CASSRQTSQGRGSTDTQYF
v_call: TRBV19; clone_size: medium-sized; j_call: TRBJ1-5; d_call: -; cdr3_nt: TGTGCCAGTTCTCCGGGTAGCAATCAGCCCCAGCATTTT; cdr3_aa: CASSPGSNQPQHF
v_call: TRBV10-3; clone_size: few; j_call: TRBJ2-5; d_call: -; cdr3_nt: TGTGCCATCAGTGAGTTACCCCAGGCCCAGTACTTC; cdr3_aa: CAISELPQAQYF
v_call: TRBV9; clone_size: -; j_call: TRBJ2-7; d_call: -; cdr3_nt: TGTGTCAGCAGCGCGAGCTGGAGTTCGGACGAGCAGTACTTC; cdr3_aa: CVSSASWSSDEQYF
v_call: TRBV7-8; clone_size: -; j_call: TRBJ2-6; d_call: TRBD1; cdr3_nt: TGTGCCAGCAGCGACGACAGGGCTGGGGCCAACGTCCTGACTTTC; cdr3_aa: CASSDDRAGANVLTF